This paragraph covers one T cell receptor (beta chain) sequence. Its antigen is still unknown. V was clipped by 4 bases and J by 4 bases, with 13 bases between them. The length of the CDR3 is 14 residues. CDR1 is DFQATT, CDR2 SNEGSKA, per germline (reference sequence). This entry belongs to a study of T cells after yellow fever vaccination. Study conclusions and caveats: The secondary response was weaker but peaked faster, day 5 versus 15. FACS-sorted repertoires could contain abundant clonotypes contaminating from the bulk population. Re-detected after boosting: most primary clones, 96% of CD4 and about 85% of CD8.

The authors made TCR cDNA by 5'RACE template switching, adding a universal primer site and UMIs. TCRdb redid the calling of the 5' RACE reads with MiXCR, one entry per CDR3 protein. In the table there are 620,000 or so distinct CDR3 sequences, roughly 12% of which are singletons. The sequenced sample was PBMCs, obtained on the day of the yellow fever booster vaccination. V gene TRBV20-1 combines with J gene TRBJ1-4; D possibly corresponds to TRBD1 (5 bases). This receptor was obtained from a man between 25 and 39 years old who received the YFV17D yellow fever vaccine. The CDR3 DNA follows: TGCAGTGCTACCCGGGGGGGGAATAATGAAAAACTGTTTTTT. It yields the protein CSATRGGNNEKLFF.